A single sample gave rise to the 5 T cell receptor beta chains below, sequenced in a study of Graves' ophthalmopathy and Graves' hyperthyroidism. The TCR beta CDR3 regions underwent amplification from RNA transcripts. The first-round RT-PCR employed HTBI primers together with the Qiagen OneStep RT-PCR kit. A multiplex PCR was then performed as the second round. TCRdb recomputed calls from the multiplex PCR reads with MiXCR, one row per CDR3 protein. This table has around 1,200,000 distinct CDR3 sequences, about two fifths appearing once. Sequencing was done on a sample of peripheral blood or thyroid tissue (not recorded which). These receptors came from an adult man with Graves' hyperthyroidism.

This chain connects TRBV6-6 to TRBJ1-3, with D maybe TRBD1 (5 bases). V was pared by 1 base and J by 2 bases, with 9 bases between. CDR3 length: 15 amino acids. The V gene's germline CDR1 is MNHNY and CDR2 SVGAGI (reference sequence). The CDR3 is CASSYLGVAGNTIYF. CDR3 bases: TGTGCCAGCAGTTACTTGGGGGTCGCTGGAAACACCATATATTTT.

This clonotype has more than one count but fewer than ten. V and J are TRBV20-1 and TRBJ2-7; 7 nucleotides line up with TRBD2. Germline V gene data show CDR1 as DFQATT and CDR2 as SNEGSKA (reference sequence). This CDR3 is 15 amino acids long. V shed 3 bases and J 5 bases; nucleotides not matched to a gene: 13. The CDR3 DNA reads TGCAGTGCTAGCCTACCGGGCGGGGGTGGCCACGAGCAGTACTTC. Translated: CSASLPGGGGHEQYF.

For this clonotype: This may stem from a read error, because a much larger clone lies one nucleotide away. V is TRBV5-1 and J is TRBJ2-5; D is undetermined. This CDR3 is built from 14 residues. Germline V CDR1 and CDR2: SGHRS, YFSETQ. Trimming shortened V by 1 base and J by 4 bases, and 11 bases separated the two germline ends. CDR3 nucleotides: TGCGCCAGCAGCTTGAGCCTCCTTGGAGAGACCCAGTACTTC. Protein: CASSLSLLGETQYF.

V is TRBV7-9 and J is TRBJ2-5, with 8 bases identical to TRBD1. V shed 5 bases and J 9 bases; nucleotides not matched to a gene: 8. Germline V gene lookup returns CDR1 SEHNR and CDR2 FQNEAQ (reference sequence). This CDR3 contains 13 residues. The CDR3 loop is CASSLGRQGPQYF. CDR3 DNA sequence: TGTGCCAGCAGCCTGGGACGACAGGGGCCCCAGTACTTC.

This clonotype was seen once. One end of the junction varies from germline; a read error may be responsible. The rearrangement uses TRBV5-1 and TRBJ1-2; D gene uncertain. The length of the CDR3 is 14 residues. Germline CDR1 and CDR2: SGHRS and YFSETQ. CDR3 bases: TGTGCCAGCAGCTCCCCCCACGTGGTCGGAAGCTACACCTTC. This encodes CASSSPHVVGSYTF.